The entry below gives a single T cell receptor (beta chain) sequence along with its context. Germline lookup yields CDR1 DFQATT and CDR2 SNEGSKA (reference sequence). Between the trimmed V and J ends, which lost 3 bases and 3 bases, there was a span of 4 bases. The CDR3 covers 11 residues. Source study methods: Amplification from reference gene primers served as the basis for estimated nucleated cell counts. Clones were sequenced by immunoSEQ multiplex PCR, and TCRdb holds only the in-frame ones, with some missing. Clone size and the V and J calls come from that table; the DNA yielded D and trimming. This table holds some 210,000 clones, about 94% found once. This specimen comes from a study of blood T cell repertoires in COVID-19. About the research overall: PBMCs, B-cell-depleted T cells, or T cells were the source of the cDNA or gDNA that made up the material.

The TCR comes from a man in his fifties or sixties with COVID-19, enrolled during active disease. The sequencing input was peripheral blood. This chain connects TRBV20-1 to TRBJ2-3; D gene unclear. CDR3: CSARETDTQYF. CDR3 DNA: TGCAGTGCTAGGGAGACAGATACGCAGTATTTT.